A single sample is the source of the 19 T cell receptor beta chains below, sequenced in a study of glioma-infiltrating T cells. Amplification of TCR alpha and beta CDR3 regions from RNA used iRepertoire nested multiplex PCR. TCRdb processed the multiplex PCR reads anew with MiXCR; each CDR3 protein has one entry. Counted here are more than 350,000 distinct CDR3 sequences, roughly two fifths occurring once; the ten biggest clones make up around 12%. The specimen was glioma tissue, nonneoplastic brain tissue, or PBMCs (not recorded which). These receptors came from a human donor with low-grade glioma or glioblastoma, undergoing nonglioma brain surgery, or in good health (not recorded which).

This clonotype was detected ten times or more. V is TRBV27 and J is TRBJ2-1; the match to TRBD2 covers 7 bases. The trim removed 2 bases at V and 3 bases at J, leaving 1 base unmatched. The V gene's germline CDR1 is MNHEY and CDR2 SMNVEV (reference sequence). CDR3 length: 14 residues. CDR3 sequence (DNA): TGTGCCAGCAGTTTAGCGGGAGACTACAATGAGCAGTTCTTC. Protein sequence: CASSLAGDYNEQFF.

This chain joins TRBV20-1 and TRBJ1-3; D gene unclear. CDR1 and CDR2 (germline): DFQATT, SNEGSKA (reference sequence). The ends were cut back, 0 bases at V and 4 bases at J, with 10 bases in the middle. This CDR3 has 14 residues. The CDR3 nucleotides are TGCAGTGCTAGAGATGGAGGTCCGGGAAACACCATATATTTT. This translates into CSARDGGPGNTIYF.

As for this clonotype: A clone one base away is much larger, so this may be a read error. The chain recombines TRBV6-5 with TRBJ2-7, with 8 nucleotides matching TRBD2. Germline CDR1 is MNHEY and CDR2 is SVGAGI. The CDR3 loop spans 14 amino acids. The CDR3 bases are TGCGCCAGCTCCGCTACTAGCGGAATCTGCGAGCAGTACTTC. Protein product: CASSATSGICEQYF.

J is TRBJ1-4 and V is TRBV7-9; perhaps TRBD1 as D (5 bases). CDR3 length: 15 amino acids. Trimming took off 5 bases at V and 6 bases at J, with 16 bases between the two ends. Germline V gene lookup returns CDR1 SEHNR and CDR2 FQNEAQ (reference sequence). This CDR3 reads CASSPRGSEDEKLFF. CDR3 DNA: TGTGCCAGCAGCCCCCGGGGCTCCGAGGATGAAAAACTGTTTTTT.

A note on this clonotype: This may be a read error, as it is one base from a much larger clone. The rearrangement uses TRBV15 and TRBJ1-5, with D possibly matching TRBD1 (5 bases). CDR3 length: 14 amino acids. Germline CDR1 and CDR2: LNHNV and YYDKDF (reference sequence). CDR3 coding DNA: TGTGCCACCAGAAGAGGGGTCTCGGCGGAGCCCCAGCATTTT. Translated, it gives CATRRGVSAEPQHF.

The chain joins TRBV28 to TRBJ2-7, with TRBD1 matching 10 bases. Trimming cost V 5 bases and J 3 bases; bases outside gene matches: 7. Germline CDR1 MDHEN, CDR2 SYDVKM. CDR3 length: 15 residues. CDR3 sequence: CASSEGGTGDYEQYF. The CDR3 nucleotides are TGTGCCAGCAGTGAAGGAGGGACAGGGGACTACGAGCAGTACTTC.

The chain carries TRBV6-1 and TRBJ2-3, with 12 bases matching TRBD2. This CDR3 comprises 18 residues. Germline V gene sequence: CDR1 MNHNS, CDR2 SASEGT. Trimming at V came to 4 bases and at J to 5 bases, leaving 13 bases not matched to a gene. The CDR3 sequence: CASSALSLAGGRIDTQYF. CDR3 DNA: TGTGCCAGCAGTGCCCTCTCACTAGCGGGAGGCCGGATAGATACGCAGTATTTT.

The J gene is TRBJ2-3, the V gene TRBV20-1; no reliable D call. V lost 4 bases and J 5 bases, leaving 7 bases between the germline ends. This CDR3 region has 11 residues. Per germline, CDR1 DFQATT and CDR2 SNEGSKA (reference sequence). CDR3 in DNA: TGCAGTGCTAAACGCAAAGATACGCAGTATTTT. It codes for CSAKRKDTQYF.

To note about this clonotype: Just one base apart from a much larger clone, this may be a read error. The V call is TRBV6-1, the J call TRBJ2-1; D is undetermined. The germline V and J ends were trimmed by 8 bases and 5 bases, with 16 bases remaining between them. The CDR3 runs to 14 residues. In germline, CDR1 is MNHNS, CDR2 SASEGT. In DNA form, the CDR3 reads TGTGCCAGCCGACGCGGCAACACCCACAATGAGCAGTTCTTC. As protein: CASRRGNTHNEQFF.

In its sample, this clonotype was seen a few times. The CDR3 DNA follows: TGTGCCACCAGTGATTCATATAGTCTGAACAGCACAGATACGCAGTATTTT. Translated: CATSDSYSLNSTDTQYF. The chain employs TRBV24-1 and TRBJ2-3; D is uncertain. The V end was cut by 2 bases, the J end by 0 bases, with 14 bases between. CDR1 and CDR2 from the germline V gene are KGHDR and SFDVKD. CDR3 size: 17 residues.

The chain uses TRBV12-3 or TRBV12-4 and TRBJ2-1; TRBD2 aligns across 14 bases. This CDR3 is 20 amino acids long. The junction had 12 bases not matched to a gene; V was cut back by 5 bases and J by 0 bases. CDR3 nucleotide sequence: TGTGCCAGCAGTCACCCGGCGGGGACTAGCGGGGGTTACTCCTACAATGAGCAGTTCTTC. It translates to CASSHPAGTSGGYSYNEQFF.

This clonotype was seen a single time. V and J are TRBV7-2 and TRBJ2-7; D may be TRBD1 (6 bases). The CDR3 has 14 residues. The V end lost 1 base, the J end lost 9 bases, and 16 bases lay between the germline ends. The germline V gene encodes CDR1 SGHTA and CDR2 FQGNSA. CDR3 sequence reads: CASSLGFQGSGQYF. The CDR3 DNA is TGTGCCAGCAGCTTAGGTTTCCAGGGGAGCGGGCAGTACTTC.

This clonotype appeared a few times. The chain uses TRBV20-1 and TRBJ2-7; D remains unclear. This CDR3 is 14 amino acids long. Between the trimmed V and J ends, which lost 3 bases and 2 bases, there was a span of 14 bases. The germline V gene encodes CDR1 DFQATT and CDR2 SNEGSKA (reference sequence). The CDR3 region has the DNA TGCAGTGCTAGTCAACTCCGTTCCACCTACGAGCAGTACTTC. As protein: CSASQLRSTYEQYF.

V and J are TRBV27 and TRBJ2-7; 10 bases are a match to TRBD2. The CDR3 extends over 16 amino acids. The junction had 11 bases not matched to a gene; V was cut back by 8 bases and J by 1 base. Germline values: CDR1 MNHEY, CDR2 SMNVEV (reference sequence). CDR3 sequence: CASGSLAGVGSYEQYF. DNA for the CDR3: TGTGCCAGCGGTTCTCTAGCGGGAGTAGGTTCCTACGAGCAGTACTTC.

This clonotype was observed at least ten times. The rearrangement joins TRBV27 to TRBJ2-1; 8 bases map to TRBD1. With V trimmed by 4 bases and J by 12 bases, 2 bases remained unmatched. This CDR3 has 11 residues. Germline V gene lookup returns CDR1 MNHEY and CDR2 SMNVEV (reference sequence). This chain's CDR3 is CASSYGQGQFF. CDR3 DNA sequence: TGTGCCAGCAGTTACGGACAGGGGCAGTTCTTC.

This clonotype has ten or more counts. This chain joins TRBV15 and TRBJ1-5; possible D gene TRBD1, 6 bases. The CDR3 sequence is 17 residues long. The V gene lost 2 bases and the J gene lost 2 bases, with 16 bases spanning the gap. CDR1 is LNHNV and CDR2 is YYDKDF in the germline V gene (reference sequence). This CDR3 reads CATSRTPWEGGNQPQHF. The CDR3 DNA reads TGTGCCACCAGCAGAACCCCCTGGGAGGGGGGCAATCAGCCCCAGCATTTT.

This clonotype has at least ten counts. The chain links TRBV28 to TRBJ2-5, with D possibly TRBD2 on 6 matching bases. CDR3 length: 15 residues. The V gene's germline CDR1 is MDHEN and CDR2 SYDVKM. Deletions cut 4 bases from V and 4 bases from J, with 16 bases between. Written as DNA, the CDR3 is TGTGCCAGCAGTTCTGGGGGGTTCCAGCTAGAGACCCAGTACTTC. Encoded protein: CASSSGGFQLETQYF.

The table lists this clonotype with many counts. The chain combines TRBV20-1 with TRBJ1-3, with D perhaps matching TRBD1 (5 bases). Deletions cut 3 bases from V and 1 base from J, with 10 bases between. CDR3 length: 14 amino acids. Germline V gene data show CDR1 as DFQATT and CDR2 as SNEGSKA (reference sequence). For the CDR3, the DNA is TGCAGTGCTAGTGGCAGGGCTTCTGGAAACACCATATATTTT. Protein sequence: CSASGRASGNTIYF.

About this clonotype itself: A much bigger clone sits one base away, suggesting this may be a read error. The chain links TRBV27 to TRBJ2-7; no clear D. The CDR3 has 13 residues. CDR1 and CDR2 from the germline V gene are MNHEY and SMNVEV (reference sequence). The CDR3 loop is CASSSLLSYKQYF. The CDR3 nucleotides read TGTGCCAGCTCCAGCCTACTCTCCTACAAGCAGTACTTC.